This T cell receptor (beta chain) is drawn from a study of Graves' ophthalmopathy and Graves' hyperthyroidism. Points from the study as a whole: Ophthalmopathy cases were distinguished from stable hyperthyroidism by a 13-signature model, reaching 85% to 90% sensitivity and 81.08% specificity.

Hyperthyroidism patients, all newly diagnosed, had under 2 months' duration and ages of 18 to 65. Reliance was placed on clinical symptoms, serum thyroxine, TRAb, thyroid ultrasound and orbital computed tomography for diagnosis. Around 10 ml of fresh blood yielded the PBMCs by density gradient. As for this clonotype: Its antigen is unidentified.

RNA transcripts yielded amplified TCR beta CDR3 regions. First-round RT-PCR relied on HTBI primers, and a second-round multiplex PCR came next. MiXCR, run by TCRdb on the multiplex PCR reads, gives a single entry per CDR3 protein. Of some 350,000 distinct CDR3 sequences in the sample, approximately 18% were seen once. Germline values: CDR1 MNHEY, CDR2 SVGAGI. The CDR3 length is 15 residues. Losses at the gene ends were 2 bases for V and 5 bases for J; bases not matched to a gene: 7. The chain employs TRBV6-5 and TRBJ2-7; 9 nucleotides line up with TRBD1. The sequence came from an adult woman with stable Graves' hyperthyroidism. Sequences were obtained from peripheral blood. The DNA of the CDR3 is TGTGCCAGCAGTTACGTAGGGACAGGGATCAACGAGCAGTACTTC. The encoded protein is CASSYVGTGINEQYF.